Presented here are 21 T cell receptor beta chains from one specimen sequenced in a study of T cell responses to AZD1222 COVID-19 vaccine. Profiled with immunoSEQ multiplex PCR; TCRdb holds only in-frame clones, not every one. The table has about 54,000 clones, more than 70% seen once. The sequenced sample was peripheral blood, obtained 28 days after the second AZD1222 dose. Source of these receptors: an adult who received the AZD1222 COVID-19 vaccine.

This clone has only a few counts. The chain uses TRBV29-1 and TRBJ2-2, with 7 nucleotides matching TRBD2. CDR3 size: 15 residues. V lost 7 bases to trimming and J lost 3 bases; unmatched junction nucleotides: 11. In germline, CDR1 is SQVTM, CDR2 ANQGSEA. CDR3 loop: CSALGGIRDTGELFF. CDR3 nucleotide sequence: TGCAGCGCCCTGGGGGGGATAAGGGACACCGGGGAGCTGTTTTTT.

The chain combines TRBV25-1 with TRBJ2-1; no firm D call. Deletions cut 7 bases from V and 9 bases from J, with 13 bases between. CDR1 and CDR2 from the germline V gene are MGHDK and SYGVNS. CDR3 length: 12 residues. CDR3 nucleotides: TGTGCCAGCACTGCCTTGATAGGTGAGCAGTTCTTC. Translating it yields CASTALIGEQFF.

The chain is built from TRBV11-3 and TRBJ2-1; 13 bases line up with TRBD2. From germline, CDR1 is SGHNT and CDR2 YENEEA. The CDR3 consists of 13 residues. J gave up 15 bases and V 2 bases, and 4 bases lay outside the gene matches. This chain's CDR3 is CASSLSGTSGMFF. CDR3 in DNA: TGTGCCAGCAGCTTATCGGGGACTAGCGGGATGTTCTTC.

In this sample, this clone turned up a few times. The chain couples TRBV7-3 to TRBJ1-2, with 9 positions matching TRBD1. This CDR3 has 16 amino acids. V trimming: 2 bases; J trimming: 3 bases; junction bases outside the gene matches: 7. The V gene's germline CDR1 is SGHTA and CDR2 FQGTGA. CDR3: CASSLSVRQGDYGYTF. The CDR3 DNA sequence: TGTGCCAGCAGCTTATCCGTCCGACAGGGGGACTATGGCTACACCTTC. Drawing the rest from reference TRBV7-3 and TRBJ1-2, the complete variable domain is GAGVSQTPSNKVTEKGKYVELRCDPISGHTALYWYRQSLGQGPEFLIYFQGTGAADDSGLPNDRFFAVRPEGSVSTLKIQRTERGDSAVYLCASSLSVRQGDYGYTFGSGTRLTVV.

This clone was detected only once. The chain recombines TRBV7-2 with TRBJ2-4; unclear D gene. Germline V gives CDR1 SGHTA, CDR2 FQGNSA. Trimming shortened V by 1 base and J by 5 bases, and 6 bases separated the two germline ends. The length of the CDR3 is 13 residues. The CDR3 region has the DNA TGTGCCAGCAGCTTAGGGCCCCAAAACATTCAGTACTTC. Translated, it gives CASSLGPQNIQYF.

The V call is TRBV6-5, the J call TRBJ2-7, with 10 bases that match TRBD1. Unmatched junction bases numbered 6, after V lost 5 bases and J lost 2 bases. Germline V gives CDR1 MNHEY, CDR2 SVGAGI. CDR3 length: 15 residues. The DNA of the CDR3 is TGTGCCAGCAGTACTGGGACAGGGGTCCCCTACGAGCAGTACTTC. Its translation is CASSTGTGVPYEQYF.

The V and J genes are TRBV5-1 and TRBJ2-3; D is unresolved. The V gene's germline CDR1 is SGHRS and CDR2 YFSETQ. This CDR3 contains 13 residues. Trimming cost V 1 base and J 3 bases, with 6 bases left between them. CDR3: CASSLMGTDTQYF. Here the CDR3 DNA reads TGCGCCAGCAGCTTGATGGGGACAGATACGCAGTATTTT.

V and J are TRBV13 and TRBJ2-7; D unclear. Trimming left V 0 bases short and J 0 bases short, with 6 bases between. The CDR3 runs to 14 residues. The germline gives CDR1 PRHDT, CDR2 FYEKMQ (reference sequence). As DNA, the CDR3 is TGTGCCAGCAGCTTAGGGACTGACTCCTACGAGCAGTACTTC. Its protein product is CASSLGTDSYEQYF.

The rearrangement uses TRBV19 and TRBJ1-1; D is perhaps TRBD1 (6 bases). Between the trimmed V and J ends, which lost 3 bases and 3 bases, there was a span of 14 bases. Germline V lookup: CDR1 LNHDA, CDR2 SQIVND (reference sequence). CDR3 length: 15 amino acids. This chain's CDR3 is CASSIFRGLDTEAFF. The CDR3 DNA sequence: TGTGCCAGTAGTATTTTCAGGGGTTTGGACACTGAAGCTTTCTTT.

The rearrangement links TRBV6-5 to TRBJ2-2, with no clear D. Per the germline V gene, CDR1 is MNHEY and CDR2 is SVGAGI. V lost 0 bases to trimming and J lost 7 bases, with 9 bases between them. The CDR3 totals 14 residues. As DNA, the CDR3 is TGTGCCAGCAGTTACTCGGGAAAAGGCGGGGAGCTGTTTTTT. Protein product: CASSYSGKGGELFF.

This sequence joins TRBV29-1 and TRBJ2-1, with 13 bases lining up with TRBD2. In germline, CDR1 is SQVTM, CDR2 ANQGSEA. Losses at the gene ends were 2 bases for V and 8 bases for J; bases not matched to a gene: 3. This CDR3 region has 14 residues. CDR3 sequence: CSVETSGRGDEQFF. The DNA for the CDR3 is TGCAGCGTTGAAACTAGCGGGAGGGGCGATGAGCAGTTCTTC.

This clone appeared a single time. The V gene is TRBV7-2, the J gene TRBJ2-5, with D perhaps matching TRBD1 or TRBD2 (5 bases each). V gave up 8 bases and J gave up 2 bases, with 18 bases separating them. CDR1 is SGHTA, CDR2 FQGNSA, per germline. CDR3 size: 15 residues. CDR3 DNA: TGTGCCAGCTGCGGGTTAGCTGGGGCACAAGAGACCCAGTACTTC. As protein: CASCGLAGAQETQYF.

V is TRBV30 and J is TRBJ1-3; D call uncertain. V was cut by 3 bases and J by 2 bases, with 17 bases left in between. Germline CDR1 and CDR2: GTSNPN and SVGIG (reference sequence). This CDR3 is built from 16 residues. CDR3 in DNA: TGTGCCTGGAGCGCTTCCCTCAGTCTCACTGGAAACACCATATATTTT. The encoded protein is CAWSASLSLTGNTIYF.

The chain couples TRBV27 to TRBJ1-6; weak D call: TRBD1 (5 bases). Germline V gives CDR1 MNHEY, CDR2 SMNVEV (reference sequence). The CDR3 spans 12 residues. Between the trimmed V and J ends, which lost 4 bases and 14 bases, there was a span of 12 bases. CDR3 loop: CASSSGIGALHF. The CDR3 DNA is TGTGCCAGCAGTTCAGGGATTGGAGCCCTCCACTTT.

The chain carries TRBV3-1 (or the pseudogene TRBV3-2) and TRBJ2-3; D ambiguous. V shed 3 bases and J shed 0 bases, with 1 base lying between them. This CDR3 is 12 amino acids long. The germline V gene encodes CDR1 LGHDT and CDR2 YNNKEL (reference sequence). CDR3: CASSHSTDTQYF. The CDR3 coding sequence is TGTGCCAGCAGCCACAGCACAGATACGCAGTATTTT.

This chain joins TRBV20-1 and TRBJ1-1; no clear D. There are 10 residues in the CDR3. V was shortened by 6 bases and J by 11 bases, with 13 bases between the two germline ends. Germline V gene lookup returns CDR1 DFQATT and CDR2 SNEGSKA (reference sequence). CDR3 DNA: TGCAGTGCAAACGCGTTTGAGGCTTTCTTT. It encodes CSANAFEAFF.

The chain carries TRBV30 and TRBJ2-7; tentative D call: TRBD2 (6 bases). This CDR3 has 13 amino acids. Germline lookup yields CDR1 GTSNPN and CDR2 SVGIG (reference sequence). V lost 2 bases, J lost 4 bases, and 12 bases lay in between. The CDR3 loop reads CAWSRGSGYEQYF. The DNA of the CDR3 is TGTGCCTGGAGTCGGGGGAGCGGGTACGAGCAGTACTTC.

This rearrangement joins TRBV4-3 to TRBJ1-2; D call uncertain. V lost 0 bases, J lost 8 bases, and 19 bases lay in between. CDR3 length: 16 residues. In germline, CDR1 is LGHNA, CDR2 YSLEER. CDR3 residues: CASSQDSGRGGAGYTF. CDR3 in DNA: TGCGCCAGCAGCCAAGATTCGGGTCGGGGTGGAGCGGGCTACACCTTC.

The chain combines TRBV5-1 with TRBJ2-3; D gene uncertain. The CDR3 is made up of 15 amino acids. Germline V gene lookup returns CDR1 SGHRS and CDR2 YFSETQ. Trimming stripped 4 bases from V and 3 bases from J, with 15 bases between. The CDR3 spells CASSPESRFTDTQYF. The CDR3, as DNA: TGCGCCAGCAGCCCAGAATCTAGGTTTACAGATACGCAGTATTTT.

V gene TRBV2 combines with J gene TRBJ1-1; D unresolved. This CDR3 contains 12 residues. Germline V gene data show CDR1 as SNHLY and CDR2 as FYNNEI. Trimming took 6 bases from V and 0 from J, leaving 5 bases between them. The CDR3 is CASRLMNTEAFF. Written as DNA, the CDR3 is TGTGCCAGCAGATTAATGAACACTGAAGCTTTCTTT.

V usage is TRBV19 and J usage is TRBJ2-5; 14 bases align to TRBD2. Germline V gene lookup returns CDR1 LNHDA and CDR2 SQIVND (reference sequence). CDR3 size: 15 residues. Germline trimming cut 5 bases from V and 2 bases from J; bases unmatched to any gene: 1. The DNA of the CDR3 is TGTGCCAGTAGTGGACTAGCGGGAGGTCAAGAGACCCAGTACTTC. It specifies CASSGLAGGQETQYF.